This T cell receptor beta chain appears in the sequencing data of a study of blood T cell repertoires in COVID-19. Study summary: Samples of COVID-19 (acute and convalescent) were obtained from the United States, Italy and Spain. PBMCs, B-cell-depleted T cells, or T cells provided the cDNA or gDNA that made up the material.

In Seattle, patients joined the study during active infection and were tracked longitudinally. This clone showed up just a few times. Per the original methods: How many nucleated cells were present was estimated from reference gene primer amplification. Sequenced by immunoSEQ multiplex PCR; TCRdb stores in-frame clones only, minus some. The DNA was the basis for D and trimming; V, J and clone size are from that table. This sample carries approximately 280,000 clones, 84% of them seen once, and the ten largest clones take almost 1.5%. This receptor was obtained from a human donor with COVID-19, enrolled during active disease. The donor label of this sample is uncertain. Sequenced: peripheral blood.

CDR3 sequence reads: CASSFSGGRNQPQHF. CDR3 bases: TGTGCCAGCAGTTTTTCCGGGGGTCGCAATCAGCCCCAGCATTTT. The genes are TRBV28 and TRBJ1-5, with D tentatively TRBD1 (5 bases). The germline V gene encodes CDR1 MDHEN and CDR2 SYDVKM. The CDR3 consists of 15 residues. V gave up 3 bases and J gave up 2 bases, with 11 bases separating them.